This passage covers 12 T cell receptor beta chains from one sample sequenced in a study of spatial heterogeneity in lung cancer. Study results and caveats: Counts of expanded intratumoral alpha and beta TCRs tracked tumor mutation counts.

Noted time point: sample taken at primary tumor resection. Their recognized antigens are unknown. TCRdb passed the 5' RACE reads through MiXCR, listing each CDR3 protein once. Altogether around 100,000 distinct CDR3 sequences are present, under 4.5% being singletons, with the ten largest covering approximately 22%. This sample comprised lung tumor tissue, obtained at surgery. These receptors all come from a male donor with early-stage non-small cell lung cancer.

This clonotype was detected ten times or more. This sequence joins TRBV28 and TRBJ1-2; weak D call: TRBD1 (5 bases). Germline CDR1 and CDR2: MDHEN and SYDVKM. CDR3 length: 14 amino acids. Trimming stripped 4 bases from V and 5 bases from J, with 14 bases between. CDR3 coding DNA: TGTGCCAGCAGTTCGTTTTTCTCAGGGTATGGCTACACCTTC. It codes for CASSSFFSGYGYTF.

This clonotype occurred many times. The chain joins TRBV29-1 to TRBJ1-1; D uncertain. This CDR3 is 12 amino acids long. CDR1 is SQVTM, CDR2 ANQGSEA, per germline. Trimming took 5 bases from V and 4 from J, leaving 11 bases between them. Here the CDR3 DNA reads TGCAGCGTTTTAATCATGGGCACTGAAGCTTTCTTT. It specifies CSVLIMGTEAFF.

This clonotype was recorded many times. The V and J genes are TRBV5-1 and TRBJ2-5, with D hard to call. The CDR3 is 13 residues long. Germline V gene sequence: CDR1 SGHRS, CDR2 YFSETQ. With 0 bases removed from V and 1 base from J, the gap between germline ends came to 4 bases. CDR3 residues: CASSLAPQETQYF. The CDR3 coding sequence is TGCGCCAGCAGCTTGGCGCCCCAAGAGACCCAGTACTTC.

This clonotype has at least ten counts. CDR3 region: CASSSGTGRYEQYF. The DNA of the CDR3 is TGTGCCAGCAGTTCCGGGACAGGGCGCTACGAGCAGTACTTC. The gene calls are TRBV27 and TRBJ2-7, with 9 bases that match TRBD1. V lost 4 bases to trimming and J lost 3 bases; unmatched junction nucleotides: 4. Germline V gives CDR1 MNHEY, CDR2 SMNVEV (reference sequence). The CDR3 is made up of 14 amino acids.

This clonotype was observed a few times. V and J are TRBV5-1 and TRBJ2-7, with 9 nucleotides matching TRBD2. The germline CDR1 and CDR2 sequences are SGHRS and YFSETQ. The V gene end was trimmed by 1 base and the J gene end by 3 bases; junction bases not matched to a gene: 11. CDR3 length: 17 residues. In nucleotides, the CDR3 is TGCGCCAGCAGCTTGCTTCCCGGGACTAGCTTTCGCTACGAGCAGTACTTC. Translation: CASSLLPGTSFRYEQYF.

In this sample, this clonotype turned up many times. J is TRBJ2-3 and V is TRBV20-1; TRBD2 agrees at 8 bases. Trimming removed 5 bases from V and 4 bases from J; junction bases left unmatched: 8. Germline V gene data show CDR1 as DFQATT and CDR2 as SNEGSKA (reference sequence). This CDR3 is built from 14 residues. Written as DNA, the CDR3 is TGCAGTGCTTCAGCGGGAGAGAATCCAGATACGCAGTATTTT. This gives the protein CSASAGENPDTQYF.

This clonotype was seen repeatedly, ten times or more. V gene TRBV21-1 combines with J gene TRBJ2-5; the D segment call TRBD2 is taken from the table without a DNA check. TRBV21-1 is recorded as a pseudogene. The CDR3 covers 16 residues. This chain's CDR3 is CASSKQSSGDQETQYF. The CDR3 nucleotides read TGTGCCAGCAGCAAACAGTCTAGCGGAGACCAAGAGACCCAGTACTTC.

Ten or more counts support this clonotype. V gene TRBV2 combines with J gene TRBJ2-1; D is tentatively TRBD1 or TRBD2 (6 bases each). Trimming stripped 2 bases from V and 10 bases from J, with 15 bases between. In germline, CDR1 is SNHLY, CDR2 FYNNEI. The CDR3 totals 14 residues. The CDR3 DNA reads as TGTGCCAGCAGTGAACGGGGGCCCATCGGCGAGCAGTTCTTC. It encodes CASSERGPIGEQFF.

This clonotype appeared many times. The chain joins TRBV29-1 to TRBJ2-3; D is undetermined. This CDR3 is 12 amino acids long. V lost 2 bases, J lost 3 bases, and 6 bases lay in between. Germline assignment: CDR1 SQVTM and CDR2 ANQGSEA. This CDR3 reads CSVEPPTDTQYF. In DNA, the CDR3 is TGCAGCGTTGAACCACCAACAGATACGCAGTATTTT.

This clonotype was detected many times. The V gene is TRBV5-1, the J gene TRBJ2-1; D is uncertain. The V end was cut by 1 base, the J end by 0 bases, with 11 bases between. This CDR3 contains 16 residues. Germline values: CDR1 SGHRS, CDR2 YFSETQ. DNA of the CDR3: TGCGCCAGCAGCTTGTGGCTGCCGAGCTCCTACAATGAGCAGTTCTTC. Residues: CASSLWLPSSYNEQFF.

This sequence joins TRBV6-2 or TRBV6-3 and TRBJ2-7; D call uncertain. The CDR3 is 12 amino acids. Trimming stripped 2 bases from V and 5 bases from J, with 7 bases between. CDR1 is MNHEY, CDR2 SVGEGT, per germline. CDR3 in DNA: TGTGCCAGCAGTTACCCCGGAAACGAGCAGTACTTC. This encodes CASSYPGNEQYF.

The sample holds many counts of this clonotype. The genes are TRBV7-9 and TRBJ2-3; 14 bases are shared with TRBD2. Germline V lookup: CDR1 SEHNR, CDR2 FQNEAQ (reference sequence). The junction had 14 bases not matched to a gene; V was cut back by 10 bases and J by 2 bases. The CDR3 length is 18 residues. This CDR3 is CATSLYGTSGGFTDTQYF. The CDR3 DNA reads TGTGCCACCTCATTATATGGGACTAGCGGGGGCTTCACAGATACGCAGTATTTT.